This TCR beta chain comes out of a study of cytomegalovirus exposure and HLA in healthy donors. Findings and limits, study-wide: CMV serostatus alone was available as immune exposure information. The productive fraction for most TCR beta V segments was about 87% or about 30% in an earlier analysis. The study reported that TCR beta sequences accurately predicted HLA-A and HLA-B alleles in most subjects.

V lost 7 bases to trimming and J lost 2 bases, with 6 bases between them. Germline CDR1 is MDHEN and CDR2 is SYDVKM. The CDR3 runs to 12 residues. Donors in the study were healthy people who gave bone marrow. Researchers ran the PCR with 60 Vbeta and 13 Jbeta primers. Data came from immunoSEQ multiplex PCR; TCRdb stores just in-frame clones and leaves some out. The repertoire holds some 140,000 clones, with around 72% as singletons. On this clone itself: Antigen: not known.

The sequence was collected from a young man in good health and CMV-seropositive. Source material: PBMCs. This chain connects TRBV28 to TRBJ1-5; perhaps TRBD1 as D (6 bases). The DNA for the CDR3 is TGTGCCAGCAACAGGGGCAATCAGCCCCAGCATTTT. It is translated as CASNRGNQPQHF.